This record covers a single T cell receptor (beta chain). Its antigen is unknown. This sample was taken from a study of healthy donors' naive CD4 and CD8 T cells. Overall study: For TCR alpha, new primers spanned all functional IMGT alpha genes.

Starting from around 500 ng of total RNA, TCR libraries were made with linear amplification. TCRdb processed the reads anew with MiXCR; each CDR3 protein has one entry. This table has about 180,000 distinct CDR3 sequences, 65% to 75% appearing once. Unmatched junction bases numbered 5, after V lost 1 base and J lost 5 bases. The CDR3 is made up of 16 amino acids. The germline V gene has CDR1 MNHEY and CDR2 SVGAGI. Naive T cells were sorted: CD4+CD8-CD45RO-CD45RA+ for CD4+, CD8+CD4-CD45RA+CD27bright for CD8+. Notes on the study in general: CDR3 charge plus V and J genes appeared to account for about an eighth of CD4/CD8 variance.

J is TRBJ2-1 and V is TRBV6-5, with 10 nucleotides matching TRBD2. The TCR sequence derives from a pool of human donors in good health; the sample pools cells from several healthy donors. Sequencing used naive CD4+ and CD8+ T cells sorted from blood, pooled from several donors. CDR3 residues: CASSYYRLAGDNEQFF. CDR3 bases: TGTGCCAGCAGTTACTACCGGCTAGCGGGGGACAATGAGCAGTTCTTC.